What follows are 24 T cell receptor beta chains derived from one specimen sequenced in a study of T cell responses to AZD1222 COVID-19 vaccine. Assay: immunoSEQ multiplex PCR; the TCRdb copy retains only in-frame clones and omits some. The table records some 96,000 clones, about nine tenths of them present only once. Sequenced material: peripheral blood, taken on day 0 of AZD1222 vaccination. Receptors were obtained from an adult in good health.

This chain uses TRBV29-1 with TRBJ2-7; D is perhaps TRBD2 (6 bases). Trimming removed 2 bases at V and 5 bases at J, with 7 bases between. The CDR3 extends over 11 amino acids. Germline V gene lookup returns CDR1 SQVTM and CDR2 ANQGSEA. CDR3 region: CSVEWGDEQYF. CDR3 DNA: TGCAGCGTTGAATGGGGGGACGAGCAGTACTTC.

The gene calls are TRBV7-9 and TRBJ2-1, with a possible D match to TRBD2 (5 bases). Germline V gives CDR1 SEHNR, CDR2 FQNEAQ (reference sequence). The CDR3 runs 14 residues. Trimming shortened V by 5 bases and J by 2 bases, and 10 bases separated the two germline ends. CDR3 sequence: CASSHDGTYNEQFF. CDR3 DNA sequence: TGTGCCAGCAGCCACGACGGGACCTACAATGAGCAGTTCTTC.

This chain joins TRBV19 and TRBJ1-5; D might be TRBD1 (6 bases). The V gene lost 3 bases and the J gene lost 5 bases, with 11 bases spanning the gap. There are 14 residues in the CDR3. Germline V CDR1 and CDR2: LNHDA, SQIVND (reference sequence). The CDR3 region is CASSMDSFDQPQHF. CDR3 DNA: TGTGCCAGTAGTATGGACAGCTTTGATCAGCCCCAGCATTTT.

V usage is TRBV10-3 and J usage is TRBJ1-1; unclear D gene. The CDR3 totals 13 residues. Germline assignment: CDR1 ENHRY and CDR2 SYGVKD. V dropped 5 bases and J dropped 1 base, with 8 bases sitting between them. As DNA, the CDR3 is TGTGCCATCAGTCAAACAGAGAACACTGAAGCTTTCTTT. Amino acids: CAISQTENTEAFF.

This chain connects TRBV19 to TRBJ2-2, with TRBD2 matching over 14 bases. The germline gives CDR1 LNHDA, CDR2 SQIVND (reference sequence). The J segment lost 7 bases and the V segment lost 4 bases, leaving 11 bases of the junction unmatched. The CDR3 runs 18 residues. CDR3 region: CASSTRGGLAGASGELFF. The DNA of the CDR3 is TGTGCCAGTAGTACCCGTGGGGGACTAGCGGGAGCGAGCGGGGAGCTGTTTTTT. Full variable domain (missing parts from reference TRBV19 and TRBJ2-2): DGGITQSPKYLFRKEGQNVTLSCEQNLNHDAMYWYRQDPGQGLRLIYYSQIVNDFQKGDIAEGYSVSREKKESFPLTVTSAQKNPTAFYLCASSTRGGLAGASGELFFGEGSRLTVL.

The gene calls are TRBV28 and TRBJ1-2; 8 bases fit TRBD1. V lost 5 bases to trimming and J lost 3 bases; unmatched junction nucleotides: 14. This CDR3 spans 17 amino acids. CDR1 and CDR2 from the germline V gene are MDHEN and SYDVKM. The CDR3 DNA reads as TGTGCCAGCAGTCGGGTGGGTATCGGACAGGGACACTATGGCTACACCTTC. Protein sequence: CASSRVGIGQGHYGYTF.

This clone was picked up one time. V gene TRBV6-5 combines with J gene TRBJ1-1; D is ambiguous. CDR3 length: 16 amino acids. V lost 0 bases and J 2 bases, leaving 13 bases between the germline ends. The germline V gene has CDR1 MNHEY and CDR2 SVGAGI. The CDR3 DNA reads TGTGCCAGCAGTTACTCTGCCAGGCCCCTCAACACTGAAGCTTTCTTT. Its protein product is CASSYSARPLNTEAFF.

The J gene is TRBJ1-2, the V gene TRBV9, with TRBD1 matching 9 bases. Per the germline V gene, CDR1 is SGDLS and CDR2 is YYNGEE. The CDR3 is 13 amino acids. Trimming removed 4 bases from V and 7 bases from J; junction bases left unmatched: 5. CDR3 in DNA: TGTGCCAGCAGCCTTACGGGACAGGGTGGCTACACCTTC. Translating gives CASSLTGQGGYTF. Combining the CDR3 with reference TRBV9 and TRBJ1-2 gives the whole variable domain DSGVTQTPKHLITATGQRVTLRCSPRSGDLSVYWYQQSLDQGLQFLIQYYNGEERAKGNILERFSAQQFPDLHSELNLSSLELGDSALYFCASSLTGQGGYTFGSGTRLTVV.

The V gene is TRBV15, the J gene TRBJ1-3; no reliable D call. Germline assignment: CDR1 LNHNV and CDR2 YYDKDF (reference sequence). With 0 bases removed from V and 0 bases from J, the gap between germline ends came to 9 bases. CDR3 length: 16 residues. This chain's CDR3 is CATSRDISGSGNTIYF. In DNA form, the CDR3 reads TGTGCCACCAGCAGAGATATCTCGGGCTCTGGAAACACCATATATTTT.

The J gene is TRBJ1-1, the V gene TRBV19; D not certain. Germline V gives CDR1 LNHDA, CDR2 SQIVND (reference sequence). The CDR3 totals 14 residues. The V end lost 5 bases, the J end lost 0 bases, and 10 bases lay between the germline ends. This CDR3 reads CASSQGNLNTEAFF. Written as DNA, the CDR3 is TGTGCCAGTAGTCAAGGCAACTTGAACACTGAAGCTTTCTTT.

The V call is TRBV5-1, the J call TRBJ1-1, with TRBD1 as a possible D gene (6 bases). The CDR3 consists of 16 residues. From germline, CDR1 is SGHRS and CDR2 YFSETQ. V shed 4 bases and J shed 4 bases, with 20 bases lying between them. In DNA form, the CDR3 reads TGCGCCAGCAGCCCCACCTACAGGGTAGAGGGCACTGAAGCTTTCTTT. Residues: CASSPTYRVEGTEAFF.

J is TRBJ2-1 and V is TRBV12-5; D is unresolved. This CDR3 has 11 amino acids. Trimming stripped 1 base from V and 15 bases from J, with 10 bases between. Germline lookup yields CDR1 LGHNT and CDR2 FRNRAP. For the CDR3, the DNA is TGTGCTAGTGGTTTGGGACCCCATCTGTTCTTC. It is translated as CASGLGPHLFF.

The chain is built from TRBV19 and TRBJ1-5, with 7 positions matching TRBD1. Germline CDR1 reads LNHDA; CDR2 reads SQIVND (reference sequence). The CDR3 length is 15 residues. Germline trimming cut 2 bases from V and 7 bases from J; bases unmatched to any gene: 8. For the CDR3, the DNA is TGTGCCAGTAGTATAACGAAGGGGGCGGTGCAGCCCCAGCATTTT. Amino acid sequence: CASSITKGAVQPQHF. The full variable domain, its missing parts supplied by reference TRBV19 and TRBJ1-5, is DGGITQSPKYLFRKEGQNVTLSCEQNLNHDAMYWYRQDPGQGLRLIYYSQIVNDFQKGDIAEGYSVSREKKESFPLTVTSAQKNPTAFYLCASSITKGAVQPQHFGDGTRLSIL.

CDR3 amino acids: CASSPDKNYGYTF. The CDR3 region has the DNA TGCGCCAGCAGTCCGGACAAGAACTATGGCTACACCTTC. The rearrangement links TRBV5-1 to TRBJ1-2; a possible D gene is TRBD1 (5 bases). V was pared by 5 bases and J by 2 bases, with 10 bases between. Germline CDR1 and CDR2: SGHRS and YFSETQ. The CDR3 extends over 13 amino acids.

The chain employs TRBV11-1 and TRBJ2-5, with 7 bases lining up with TRBD1. CDR3 length: 15 amino acids. Trimming cost V 4 bases and J 4 bases; bases outside gene matches: 9. Germline CDR1 SGHAT, CDR2 FQDESV (reference sequence). CDR3 in amino acids: CASSSPGQSGETQYF. The CDR3 nucleotides are TGTGCCAGCAGCTCCCCGGGACAGTCGGGAGAGACCCAGTACTTC.

Written as DNA, the CDR3 is TGTGCCAGCTCACCACCAGCGGGAGGGCTTGGAGATACGCAGTATTTT. Translated, it gives CASSPPAGGLGDTQYF. This rearrangement joins TRBV18 to TRBJ2-3; 10 nucleotides align to TRBD2. CDR1 KGHSH and CDR2 LQKENI come from the germline V gene. V was pared by 0 bases and J by 5 bases, with 5 bases of the junction left unmatched. The CDR3 covers 16 residues.

V gene TRBV4-1 combines with J gene TRBJ2-1; TRBD1 or TRBD2 may be the D gene (5 bases each). This CDR3 is built from 12 residues. The germline CDR1 and CDR2 sequences are MGHRA and YSYEKL. Trimming stripped 4 bases from V and 13 bases from J, with 14 bases between. The CDR3: CASSLGTAPQFF. The CDR3 DNA is TGCGCCAGCAGCCTCGGGACCGCTCCACAGTTCTTC.

The sample holds one count of this clone. The J gene is TRBJ2-4, the V gene TRBV4-2, with 8 bases matching TRBD2. CDR3 size: 18 residues. In germline, CDR1 is LGHNA, CDR2 YNFKEQ. Trimming cost V 0 bases and J 2 bases; bases outside gene matches: 9. The DNA for the CDR3 is TGTGCCAGCAGCCAAGATTTCGGAGCGGGAGTAACCAAAAACATTCAGTACTTC. Protein: CASSQDFGAGVTKNIQYF.

Here the CDR3 DNA reads TGTGCCAGCAGCTTTGCCAGGGGGGGCACTGAAGCTTTCTTT. Its protein is CASSFARGGTEAFF. This chain connects TRBV13 to TRBJ1-1; TRBD1 aligns across 7 bases. The CDR3 loop spans 14 amino acids. V shed 3 bases and J 4 bases; nucleotides not matched to a gene: 5. Looked up from germline, CDR1 is PRHDT and CDR2 is FYEKMQ (reference sequence).

This chain uses TRBV15 with TRBJ2-7, with 9 bases identical to TRBD1. CDR3 length: 14 residues. The V gene end was trimmed by 3 bases and the J gene end by 4 bases; junction bases not matched to a gene: 4. Germline V lookup: CDR1 LNHNV, CDR2 YYDKDF (reference sequence). The CDR3 is CATSSGTGQYEQYF. Written as DNA, the CDR3 is TGTGCCACCAGCAGTGGGACAGGGCAGTACGAGCAGTACTTC.

This chain links TRBV10-2 with TRBJ2-7, with 11 bases aligning to TRBD2. The CDR3 spans 16 residues. Germline CDR1 and CDR2: WSHSY and SAAADI. Trimming cost V 2 bases and J 2 bases; bases outside gene matches: 5. CDR3 bases: TGCGCCAGCAGTGAGGGGACTAGCGGAGTCCCCTACGAGCAGTACTTC. The encoded protein is CASSEGTSGVPYEQYF.

CDR3 DNA: TGCAGCGTTGAGATAGGGGACAACGCGCTATTAGGGTACACCTTC. Its translation is CSVEIGDNALLGYTF. The J gene is TRBJ1-2, the V gene TRBV29-1; a possible D gene is TRBD1 (6 bases). The CDR3 covers 15 residues. Germline lookup yields CDR1 SQVTM and CDR2 ANQGSEA. The ends were cut back, 3 bases at V and 11 bases at J, with 25 bases in the middle.

The genes are TRBV21-1 and TRBJ2-5; TRBD1, the table's D call, was not compared with the DNA. TRBV21-1 is a recognized pseudogene. This CDR3 is 14 amino acids long. The CDR3 DNA is TGTGCCAGCAGCAAAAGACAGGGTTTTGGGACCCAGTACTTC. Translated: CASSKRQGFGTQYF.

The chain carries TRBV7-6 and TRBJ2-2, with 9 bases that match TRBD1. V lost 3 bases and J lost 0; bases outside the gene matches: 17. CDR1 is SGHVS and CDR2 is FNYEAQ in the germline V gene. This CDR3 has 21 residues. CDR3 region: CASSFGRSLIQGAANTGELFF. DNA of the CDR3: TGTGCCAGCAGCTTCGGTAGAAGCCTAATACAGGGGGCTGCGAACACCGGGGAGCTGTTTTTT.